These 9 T cell receptor beta chains were sequenced from one sample in a study of Ad26.COV2.S vaccination and SARS-CoV-2 variants. TCRdb's table, derived via immunoSEQ multiplex PCR, lists solely in-frame clones and lacks some. The sample has tens of thousands of clones; more than 70% are singletons. The input for sequencing was peripheral blood, taken after recovery from COVID-19. The receptors come from a human donor who had recovered from COVID-19.

The chain couples TRBV6-5 to TRBJ2-1; D remains ambiguous. The CDR3 covers 15 residues. Per germline, CDR1 MNHEY and CDR2 SVGAGI. Trimming cost V 5 bases and J 2 bases, with 13 bases left between them. In nucleotides, the CDR3 is TGTGCCAGCAGTAAACAGAGTAGGACCTACAATGAGCAGTTCTTC. Its translation is CASSKQSRTYNEQFF.

This rearrangement joins TRBV12-3 or TRBV12-4 to TRBJ2-1, with D hard to call. The CDR3 totals 12 residues. Trimming shortened V by 8 bases and J by 0 bases, and 5 bases separated the two germline ends. The CDR3 region has the DNA TGTGCCAGCGGGAACTCCTACAATGAGCAGTTCTTC. It encodes CASGNSYNEQFF.

This chain connects TRBV10-3 to TRBJ2-7; 9 bases are shared with TRBD1. CDR3 length: 14 residues. Germline CDR1 and CDR2: ENHRY and SYGVKD. The J segment lost 3 bases and the V segment lost 6 bases, leaving 6 bases of the junction unmatched. The CDR3 here is CAISRTGAVYEQYF. CDR3 sequence (DNA): TGTGCCATCAGCAGGACAGGGGCTGTCTACGAGCAGTACTTC.

CDR3 nucleotide sequence: TGTGCCAGCAGCTTAATCGCTCAGGAGCAGTTCTTC. Its protein is CASSLIAQEQFF. The V call is TRBV13, the J call TRBJ2-1; D not certain. V lost 2 bases, J lost 10 bases, and 9 bases lay in between. The CDR3 is made up of 12 amino acids. Germline V gene lookup returns CDR1 PRHDT and CDR2 FYEKMQ (reference sequence).

The chain joins TRBV11-3 to TRBJ2-2; 7 bases line up with TRBD2. Germline V gene lookup returns CDR1 SGHNT and CDR2 YENEEA. V lost 5 bases to trimming and J lost 4 bases; unmatched junction nucleotides: 4. The CDR3 totals 14 residues. This chain's CDR3 is CASSRAGFTGELFF. CDR3 sequence (DNA): TGTGCCAGCAGCCGAGCGGGGTTCACCGGGGAGCTGTTTTTT. Variable domain in full (rest from reference TRBV11-3 and TRBJ2-2): EAGVVQSPRYKIIEKKQPVAFWCNPISGHNTLYWYLQNLGQGPELLIRYENEEAVDDSQLPKDRFSAERLKGVDSTLKIQPAELGDSAVYLCASSRAGFTGELFFGEGSRLTVL.

This chain links TRBV11-2 with TRBJ2-5; TRBD2 matches 11 bases. This CDR3 region has 17 residues. From germline, CDR1 is SGHAT and CDR2 FQNNGV. Trimming removed 1 base from V and 5 bases from J; junction bases left unmatched: 9. CDR3 loop: CASSLGTSGRRDETQYF. The CDR3 coding sequence is TGTGCCAGCAGCTTAGGGACTAGCGGGCGTAGAGACGAGACCCAGTACTTC.

This clone came up once. The chain uses TRBV29-1 and TRBJ1-1; 9 bases fit TRBD1. The CDR3 has 15 amino acids. V trimming: 3 bases; J trimming: 1 base; junction bases outside the gene matches: 6. Germline V lookup: CDR1 SQVTM, CDR2 ANQGSEA. The CDR3 reads CSVDNTGQGNTEAFF. CDR3 DNA sequence: TGCAGCGTTGACAATACGGGACAGGGGAACACTGAAGCTTTCTTT.

J is TRBJ2-7 and V is TRBV28; D is possibly TRBD2 (6 bases). The length of the CDR3 is 15 residues. Germline CDR1 is MDHEN and CDR2 is SYDVKM. The ends were cut back, 2 bases at V and 3 bases at J, with 14 bases in the middle. The CDR3 here is CASSLRVGGDYEQYF. The CDR3 DNA reads TGTGCCAGCAGTTTAAGGGTCGGAGGGGACTACGAGCAGTACTTC.

The chain links TRBV24-1 to TRBJ2-1, with D hard to call. CDR3 size: 14 residues. Trimming removed 0 bases at V and 1 base at J, with 3 bases between. Germline V lookup: CDR1 KGHDR, CDR2 SFDVKD. The CDR3 DNA sequence: TGTGCCACCAGTGATTTGCGGTCCTACAATGAGCAGTTCTTC. Protein sequence: CATSDLRSYNEQFF.